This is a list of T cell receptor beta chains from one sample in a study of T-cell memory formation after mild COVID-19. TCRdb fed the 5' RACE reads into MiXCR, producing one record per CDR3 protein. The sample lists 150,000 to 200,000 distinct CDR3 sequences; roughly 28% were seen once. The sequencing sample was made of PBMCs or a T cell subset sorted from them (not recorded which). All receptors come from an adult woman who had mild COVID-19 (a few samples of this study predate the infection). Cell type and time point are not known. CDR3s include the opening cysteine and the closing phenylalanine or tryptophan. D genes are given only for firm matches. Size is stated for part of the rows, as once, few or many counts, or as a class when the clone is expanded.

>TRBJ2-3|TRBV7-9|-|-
TGTGCCAGCAGTTCCCAGGGTCCAGATACGCAGTATTTT
CASSSQGPDTQYF
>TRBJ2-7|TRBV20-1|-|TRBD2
TGCAGTGCTGCTGGACTAGCCTACGAGCAGTACTTC
CSAAGLAYEQYF
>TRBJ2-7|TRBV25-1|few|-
TGTGCCAGCAGTGAATTCGGCACGGGCGGAGGGGAGCAGTACTTC
CASSEFGTGGGEQYF
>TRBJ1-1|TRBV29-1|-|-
TGCAGCGTTGCGGAGCGGGGGGCGATTGAAGCTTTCTTT
CSVAERGAIEAFF
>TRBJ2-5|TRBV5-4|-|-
TGTGCCAGCAGCCTGACTAGTAGGAGGGAAGAGACCCAGTACTTC
CASSLTSRREETQYF
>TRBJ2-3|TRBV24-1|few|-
TGTGCCACCAGTGATTTGCTGTCCGCAGATACGCAGTATTTT
CATSDLLSADTQYF
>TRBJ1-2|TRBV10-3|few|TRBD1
TGTGCCATCAGTGAAGGGGGACAGACACCCTATGGCTACACCTTC
CAISEGGQTPYGYTF
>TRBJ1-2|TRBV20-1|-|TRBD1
TGCAGTGCTAGACACCCCGGGACAGAGTACTATGGCTACACCTTC
CSARHPGTEYYGYTF
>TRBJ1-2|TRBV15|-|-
TGTGCCACCAGCAGAGGTACAGGGAACTATGGCTACACCTTC
CATSRGTGNYGYTF
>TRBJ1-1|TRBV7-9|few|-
TGTGCCAGCAGCTTAGGAGGGGTGAGTGAAGCTTTCTTT
CASSLGGVSEAFF
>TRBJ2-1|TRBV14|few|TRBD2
TGTGCCAGCAGCCCGGTAGCGGGATTAAACAATGAGCAGTTCTTC
CASSPVAGLNNEQFF
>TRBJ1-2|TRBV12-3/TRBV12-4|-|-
TGTGCCAGCAGTCCGGCTTCCGGGCCCCGAGGGGGCTACACCTTC
CASSPASGPRGGYTF
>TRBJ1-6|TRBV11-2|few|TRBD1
TGTGCCAGCAGCCCCAGAGGAGGGGGCGGGTCACCCCTCCACTTT
CASSPRGGGGSPLHF
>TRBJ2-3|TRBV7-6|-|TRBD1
TGTGCCAGCAGCTCCGACCGGGACAGAAGCACAGATACGCAGTATTTT
CASSSDRDRSTDTQYF
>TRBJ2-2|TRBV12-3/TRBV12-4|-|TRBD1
TGTGCCAGCAAGGGGGCCCCTGCGAACACCGGGGAGCTGTTTTTT
CASKGAPANTGELFF
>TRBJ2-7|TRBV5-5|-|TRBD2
TGTGCCAGCAGCTTTCCCGGCGGGAGCTCCTACGAGCAGTACTTC
CASSFPGGSSYEQYF
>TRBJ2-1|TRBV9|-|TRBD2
TGTGCCAGCAGCGAGAGCGGGATCTCTTACAATGAGCAGTTCTTC
CASSESGISYNEQFF
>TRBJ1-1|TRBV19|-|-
TGTGCCAGTAATTCGGCAGGGGAGAACACTGAAGCTTTCTTT
CASNSAGENTEAFF
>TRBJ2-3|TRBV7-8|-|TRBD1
TGTGCCAGCAGCTTAGCGGGGACAGCTCAGGATACGCAGTATTTT
CASSLAGTAQDTQYF
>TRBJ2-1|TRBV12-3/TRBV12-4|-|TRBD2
TGTGCCAGCCAGGGGCGGGAGGTCAGATCCTACAATGAGCAGTTCTTC
CASQGREVRSYNEQFF
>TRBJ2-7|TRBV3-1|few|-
TGTGCCAGCGGGGTGGGATACGAGCAGTACTTC
CASGVGYEQYF
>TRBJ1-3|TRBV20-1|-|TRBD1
TGCAGTGCGCTGGGACAGGGGGTCAACACCATATATTTT
CSALGQGVNTIYF
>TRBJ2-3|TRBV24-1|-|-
TGTGCCACCAGTGATTTATCAGCAGATACGCAGTATTTT
CATSDLSADTQYF